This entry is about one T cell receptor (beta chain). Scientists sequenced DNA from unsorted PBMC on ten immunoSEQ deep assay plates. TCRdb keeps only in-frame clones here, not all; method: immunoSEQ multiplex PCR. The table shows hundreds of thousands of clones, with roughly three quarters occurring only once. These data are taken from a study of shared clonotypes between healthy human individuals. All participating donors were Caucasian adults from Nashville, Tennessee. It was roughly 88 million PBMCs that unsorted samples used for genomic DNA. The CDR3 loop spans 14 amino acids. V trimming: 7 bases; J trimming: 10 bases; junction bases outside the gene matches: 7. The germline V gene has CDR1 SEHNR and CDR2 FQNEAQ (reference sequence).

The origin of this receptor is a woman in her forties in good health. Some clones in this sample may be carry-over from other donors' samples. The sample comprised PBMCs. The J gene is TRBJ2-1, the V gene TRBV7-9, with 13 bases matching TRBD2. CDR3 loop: CASIRTSGSGEQFF. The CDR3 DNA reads TGTGCCAGCATCCGGACTAGCGGGAGCGGCGAGCAGTTCTTC.